This TCR beta chain was recorded in a study of blood T cell repertoires in COVID-19. Method: immunoSEQ multiplex PCR; TCRdb's copy keeps in-frame clones and lacks some. The table has approximately 200,000 clones, about 81% seen once; the top ten hold 12%. The V gene's germline CDR1 is SGHAT and CDR2 FQNNGV. This CDR3 has 16 residues. Trimming shortened V by 5 bases and J by 6 bases, and 20 bases separated the two germline ends. The sequenced sample consisted of peripheral blood. V and J are TRBV11-2 and TRBJ2-4; D is perhaps TRBD2 (5 bases). The receptor's source is a woman over 75 with COVID-19, enrolled during active disease. CDR3 region: CASSPGDGEWGNIQYF. CDR3 sequence (DNA): TGTGCCAGCAGCCCAGGCGACGGGGAATGGGGAAACATTCAGTACTTC.